This T cell receptor (beta chain) was sequenced during a study of T cell repertoires in cytomegalovirus infection. As for the study in general: Matching HLA type, along with CMV infection, was indicated by public TCR beta signatures. Study-level results: The ex vivo response was dominated by HLA-C-restricted CMV-specific TCR beta clonotypes.

In the case of this clonotype: As yet, its antigen is unknown. Because the CDR3 is missing its conserved closing phenylalanine or tryptophan, this is likely a read error.

In TCRdb, the reads were re-called with MiXCR into one record per CDR3 protein. The table lists approximately 300,000 distinct CDR3 sequences, 25% to 30% of them singletons. CDR3 length: 14 residues. The trim removed 3 bases at V and 8 bases at J, leaving 7 bases unmatched. Germline V gene data show CDR1 as DFQATT and CDR2 as SNEGSKA (reference sequence). The V gene is TRBV20-1, the J gene TRBJ2-3, with 11 bases matching TRBD2. The sequence derives from a human donor in good health (CMV status not recorded). Some clones in this sample may be carry-over from other donors' samples. Sample: cultured PBMCs, taken from culture after CMV antigen stimulation. CDR3 sequence (DNA): TGCAGTGCTAGTAGGGCTAGCGGGAGGACTACGCAGTATTAT. This encodes CSASRASGRTTQYY.